Each of the 15 T cell receptor beta chains below was sequenced from the same sample in a study of T cell responses to AZD1222 COVID-19 vaccine. Profiled with immunoSEQ multiplex PCR; TCRdb holds only in-frame clones, not every one. The sample lists 200,000 or so clones, 85% to 95% occurring once. The material was peripheral blood, obtained on day 0 of AZD1222 vaccination. Receptors originate from an adult in good health.

About this clone itself: The germline gene is not matched at one end of the junction; a read error may be the cause. The chain combines TRBV7-8 with TRBJ2-7, with unresolved D. CDR1 and CDR2 from the germline V gene are SGHVS and FQNEAQ. The CDR3 runs to 14 residues. DNA of the CDR3: TGTGCCAGCAGCTTCGGGTCCGCTTCCTCCGAGCAGTACTTC. It specifies CASSFGSASSEQYF.

This chain links TRBV19 with TRBJ1-2; 7 bases map to TRBD1. CDR1 and CDR2 from the germline V gene are LNHDA and SQIVND (reference sequence). V trimming: 7 bases; J trimming: 4 bases; junction bases outside the gene matches: 12. The CDR3 covers 15 residues. CDR3 coding DNA: TGTGCCAGTACCGCCGCCCCGGGACAGATCTATGGCTACACCTTC. Residues: CASTAAPGQIYGYTF.

CDR3 coding DNA: TGCGCCAGCAGCCAAGTAGCGGGGTCCACAGATACGCAGTATTTT. This translates into CASSQVAGSTDTQYF. The chain has TRBV4-1 and TRBJ2-3; 8 positions agree with TRBD2. V was clipped by 1 base and J by 2 bases; unmatched bases: 2. The CDR3 runs 15 residues. Germline values: CDR1 MGHRA, CDR2 YSYEKL.

The chain joins TRBV11-1 to TRBJ1-1; D unresolved. The CDR3 extends over 15 amino acids. Trimming shortened V by 5 bases and J by 5 bases, and 18 bases separated the two germline ends. CDR1 is SGHAT and CDR2 is FQDESV in the germline V gene (reference sequence). The CDR3 DNA follows: TGTGCCAGCAGCCCCTCGGGATCGTCTTTAACTGAAGCTTTCTTT. Amino acid sequence: CASSPSGSSLTEAFF. Full variable domain (outside the CDR3, taken from reference TRBV11-1 and TRBJ1-1): EAEVAQSPRYKITEKSQAVAFWCDPISGHATLYWYRQILGQGPELLVQFQDESVVDDSQLPKDRFSAERLKGVDSTLKIQPAELGDSAMYLCASSPSGSSLTEAFFGQGTRLTVV.

V and J are TRBV4-3 and TRBJ2-7; 10 nucleotides agree with TRBD2. This CDR3 comprises 15 residues. J gave up 2 bases and V 4 bases, and 5 bases lay outside the gene matches. The germline V gene encodes CDR1 LGHNA and CDR2 YSLEER. The CDR3 DNA reads TGCGCCAGCAGCCTTTCACTAGCGGGGCCCTACGAGCAGTACGTC. This gives the protein CASSLSLAGPYEQYV.

The chain is built from TRBV27 and TRBJ2-1, with 8 nucleotides matching TRBD1. The V gene's germline CDR1 is MNHEY and CDR2 SMNVEV (reference sequence). Germline trimming cut 4 bases from V and 8 bases from J; bases unmatched to any gene: 10. This CDR3 has 15 amino acids. The CDR3: CASSYTGGSVYEQFF. The CDR3 region has the DNA TGTGCCAGCAGTTACACAGGGGGGAGCGTCTATGAGCAGTTCTTC.

The chain couples TRBV2 to TRBJ2-7; a weak D match, TRBD2 (5 bases). The CDR3 consists of 15 residues. From germline, CDR1 is SNHLY and CDR2 FYNNEI. V was trimmed by 6 bases and J by 4 bases, leaving 19 bases between them. In DNA form, the CDR3 reads TGTGCCAGCAGGAATGAGGGTGCCCGCGGGTACGAGCAGTACTTC. It specifies CASRNEGARGYEQYF. Based on the CDR3 plus reference TRBV2 and TRBJ2-7, the full variable domain is EPEVTQTPSHQVTQMGQEVILRCVPISNHLYFYWYRQILGQKVEFLVSFYNNEISEKSEIFDDQFSVERPDGSNFTLKIRSTKLEDSAMYFCASRNEGARGYEQYFGPGTRLTVT.

The V gene is TRBV20-1, the J gene TRBJ2-5; D is undetermined. Per the germline V gene, CDR1 is DFQATT and CDR2 is SNEGSKA (reference sequence). The CDR3 has 9 amino acids. Trimming took 5 bases from V and 4 from J, leaving 2 bases between them. This chain's CDR3 is CSAAETQYF. The CDR3 DNA follows: TGCAGTGCTGCAGAGACCCAGTACTTC.

The genes are TRBV6-5 and TRBJ1-5; D ambiguous. The germline V gene encodes CDR1 MNHEY and CDR2 SVGAGI. Trimming took off 6 bases at V and 5 bases at J, with 14 bases between the two ends. CDR3 length: 14 amino acids. The CDR3 DNA reads TGTGCCAGCAGCTTGGGCCGTGGGGATCAGCCCCAGCATTTT. Its protein is CASSLGRGDQPQHF.

The gene calls are TRBV7-6 and TRBJ2-1; a possible D gene is TRBD2 (5 bases). The CDR3 is 18 amino acids. The V gene's germline CDR1 is SGHVS and CDR2 FNYEAQ. Trimming took off 1 base at V and 0 bases at J, with 16 bases between the two ends. This CDR3 reads CASSLGDLSGSSYNEQFF. CDR3 DNA: TGTGCCAGCAGCTTAGGGGATCTGTCGGGGAGCTCCTACAATGAGCAGTTCTTC.

The sample holds a few counts of this clone. The chain employs TRBV5-5 and TRBJ2-3, with 8 positions matching TRBD1. Germline CDR1 is SGHKS and CDR2 is YYEKEE (reference sequence). CDR3 length: 16 residues. Losses at the gene ends were 0 bases for V and 2 bases for J; bases not matched to a gene: 5. Here the CDR3 DNA reads TGTGCCAGCAGCTTGGGCACAGGGGGGAACACAGATACGCAGTATTTT. Its protein is CASSLGTGGNTDTQYF.

V and J are TRBV30 and TRBJ1-1; no firm D call. The CDR3 is 11 residues long. CDR1 and CDR2 from the germline V gene are GTSNPN and SVGIG (reference sequence). Trimming left V 2 bases short and J 9 bases short, with 10 bases between. The CDR3 is CAWSLGVQAFF. CDR3 coding DNA: TGTGCCTGGAGTCTTGGGGTCCAAGCTTTCTTT.

The chain couples TRBV28 to TRBJ1-1; D is undetermined. From germline, CDR1 is MDHEN and CDR2 SYDVKM. Deletions cut 5 bases from V and 0 bases from J, with 13 bases between. The CDR3 runs 15 residues. CDR3 bases: TGTGCCAGCAGTCCTCCAGTGTGGATGAACACTGAAGCTTTCTTT. Amino acids: CASSPPVWMNTEAFF.

The CDR3 DNA sequence: TGTGCCAGCAGTTACTCTTGGGACTCGAGTAGCAATCAGCCCCAGCATTTT. Translating it yields CASSYSWDSSSNQPQHF. The V call is TRBV6-2 or TRBV6-3, the J call TRBJ1-5; D may be TRBD1 (5 bases). V lost 0 bases, J lost 0 bases, and 12 bases lay in between. The CDR3 has 17 residues. In germline, CDR1 is MNHEY, CDR2 SVGEGT.

The chain recombines TRBV5-4 with TRBJ1-4; no definite D call. The V gene lost 0 bases and the J gene lost 0 bases, with 6 bases spanning the gap. The germline V gene has CDR1 SGHNT and CDR2 YYREEE (reference sequence). The CDR3 has 15 amino acids. CDR3 sequence reads: CASSLATSTNEKLFF. CDR3 sequence (DNA): TGTGCCAGCAGCTTGGCTACGTCAACTAATGAAAAACTGTTTTTT.